This T cell receptor beta chain was sequenced for a study of OX40 agonist ivuxolimab in advanced cancers. In the study overall: The costimulatory receptor OX40 (CD134) was targeted by ivuxolimab, a fully human IgG2 agonistic monoclonal antibody. Intravenous ivuxolimab was administered to patients every 2 weeks at six dose levels: 0.01, 0.1, 0.3, 1.5, 3 and 10 mg/kg. Among the roughly 50 dose-escalation patients, approximately 20 had hepatocellular carcinoma, 15 or so melanoma, 9 renal cell carcinoma and 9 head and neck cancer. A male proportion of nearly 85% and a mean age of approximately 55 years, ranging from about 20 to 85, were recorded for the dose-escalation cohort. Prior anti-PD-1, anti-PD-L1 or anti-CTLA-4 therapy was permitted, and checkpoint inhibitors had been received by roughly 42% of dose-escalation patients. Partial responses occurred in three dose-escalation patients, of whom one had hepatocellular carcinoma and two had cutaneous melanoma. Peripheral TCRbeta sequencing was intended to test whether TCR sequence diversity was altered and clonal T-cell expansion was caused by ivuxolimab. The monotherapy dose-escalation portion (N of about 52 patients) of the phase I ivuxolimab trial is reported in the paper.

The trial excluded patients who had a history of autoimmune disease or were on systemic immunosuppression. In every dose cohort, peripheral blood was drawn for TCR sequencing at baseline, cycle 4 day 1, and cycle 7 day 1. Samples came from an open-label, multicenter, first-in-human phase I dose-escalation trial of ivuxolimab. Adults with locally advanced or metastatic head and neck squamous cell, hepatocellular, melanoma or renal cell carcinoma were enrolled in the trial. Before TCR sequencing, CD4+ and CD8+ T cells were separately sorted from peripheral blood. For sequencing of the TCRbeta CDR3 region, genomic DNA was extracted from the sorted cells. The immunoSEQ Assay was used to sequence the TCRbeta CDR3 regions. TCRdb took over this immuneACCESS table, retaining in-frame rearrangements with V and J assigned. Such tables are incomplete; in checked studies, under half of the missing clones stem from an unresolved V gene, and the remainder is unexplained. The sample table holds tens of thousands of clones, of which 90% were seen once. Of the sample, approximately 0.3% is held by the ten largest clones.

For this clone: The specificity of this receptor is unknown. No much larger clonotype is one base removed from it; base qualities were not supplied.

Here is what the overall study found, with its caveats: In partial responders in the 0.1-3.0 mg/kg groups, normalized peripheral clonal expansion was found to be among the lowest, especially among CD8+ T cells. On average, CD8+ T cells showed more expanded clones than CD4+ T cells after ivuxolimab. Low levels of normalized T-cell clonal expansion were also shown by some nonresponding patients. Clonal expansion of both CD4+ and CD8+ blood T cells was observed from baseline to week 6 at doses 0.1 to 3.0 mg/kg. The antigen specificity of the clonally expanded peripheral T cells was not determined.

Based on the germline V gene, the CDR1 and CDR2 sequences are SNHLY and FYNNEI. The V and J ends are trimmed by 4 bases and 7 bases, leaving 17 bases between them. Inclusive of the bounding cysteine and valine, the CDR3 is 14 residues long. The read is trimmed to its CDR3 DNA, 42 bases read in frame from base 1. The chain couples TRBV2 to TRBJ2-7; a tentative D call is TRBD2 (5 bases match). This TCR was sampled from an adult with an advanced solid tumor such as melanoma, head and neck, liver or kidney cancer. Sequencing used CD4+ or CD8+ T cells sorted from blood, obtained in a trial of the OX40 agonist ivuxolimab. Here is the DNA: TGTGCCAGCAGTGCCCGTACTTTCACGGGAGAGCAGTACGTC. Translated, it gives CASSARTFTGEQYV.